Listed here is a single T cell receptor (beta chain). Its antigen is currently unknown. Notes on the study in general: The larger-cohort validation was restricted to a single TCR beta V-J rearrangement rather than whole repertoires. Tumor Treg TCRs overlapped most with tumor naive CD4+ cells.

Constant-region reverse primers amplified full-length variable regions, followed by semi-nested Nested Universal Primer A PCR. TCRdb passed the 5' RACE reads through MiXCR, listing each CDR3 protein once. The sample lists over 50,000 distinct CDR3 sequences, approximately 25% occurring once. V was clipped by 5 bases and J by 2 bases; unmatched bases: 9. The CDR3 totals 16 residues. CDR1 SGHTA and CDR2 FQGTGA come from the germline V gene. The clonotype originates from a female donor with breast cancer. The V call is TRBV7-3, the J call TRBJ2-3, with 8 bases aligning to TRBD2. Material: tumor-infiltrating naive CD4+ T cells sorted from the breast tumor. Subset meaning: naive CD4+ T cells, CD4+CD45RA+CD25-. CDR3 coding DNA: TGTGCCAGCAGCCCCGGATTAGCGGGGCACACAGATACGCAGTATTTT. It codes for CASSPGLAGHTDTQYF.